The 19 T cell receptor beta chains reported below all come from one sample, sequenced in a study of regulatory T cells in long-lasting Graves disease. Investigators prepared the TCR beta libraries by applying iRepertoire HTBI primers and Arm-PCR of CDR3 regions. TCRdb independently ran MiXCR on the multiplex PCR reads; one entry per CDR3 protein. In the table there are 580,000 or so distinct CDR3 sequences, about 16% of which are singletons. Time point of the sample: newly diagnosed GD, antithyroid drugs for less than 3 months. Generation of the TCR library employed RNA extracted from PBMCs. These data are also associated with another study on T cells in Graves' hyperthyroidism and ophthalmopathy.

This sample comprised peripheral blood mononuclear cells (PBMCs), obtained at new diagnosis, from a patient treated with antithyroid drugs. The receptors were sampled from a man younger than 35 with Graves disease.

This clonotype was counted a few times. CDR3 sequence reads: CASSYFPGQDEKLFF. The CDR3 bases are TGTGCCAGCAGTTACTTTCCGGGACAGGACGAAAAACTGTTTTTT. The chain links TRBV6-5 to TRBJ1-4, with 8 bases that match TRBD1. The J segment lost 8 bases and the V segment lost 1 base, leaving 6 bases of the junction unmatched. The CDR3 length is 15 residues. Germline loops: CDR1 MNHEY, CDR2 SVGAGI.

Notes on this clonotype: At one end the junction does not follow the germline gene, possibly because of a read error. The CDR3 DNA follows: TGTGCCAGCAGTCAAGGGGGCACTGAAGATTTCTTT. Translation gives CASSQGGTEDFF. This rearrangement joins TRBV27 to TRBJ1-1; 7 bases are shared with TRBD1. From germline, CDR1 is MNHEY and CDR2 SMNVEV (reference sequence). The length of the CDR3 is 12 residues.

This clonotype was recorded at least ten times. The chain combines TRBV7-8 with TRBJ1-4, with D uncertain. Trimming shortened V by 2 bases and J by 5 bases, and 15 bases separated the two germline ends. Germline CDR1 and CDR2: SGHVS and FQNEAQ. The CDR3 has 16 residues. DNA for the CDR3: TGTGCCAGCAGCTTACGGTCCGCCTATTACAATGAAAAACTGTTTTTT. Translated: CASSLRSAYYNEKLFF. The full variable domain, completed using reference TRBV7-8 and TRBJ1-4, is GAGVSQSPRYKVAKRGQDVALRCDPISGHVSLFWYQQALGQGPEFLTYFQNEAQLDKSGLPSDRFFAERPEGSVSTLKIQRTQQEDSAVYLCASSLRSAYYNEKLFFGSGTQLSVL.

This clonotype has a handful of counts. V usage is TRBV15 and J usage is TRBJ1-4, with D perhaps TRBD1 (6 bases). The length of the CDR3 is 16 residues. Germline V gene sequence: CDR1 LNHNV, CDR2 YYDKDF (reference sequence). V shed 0 bases and J shed 10 bases, with 18 bases lying between them. CDR3 sequence reads: CATSRDGPDSLRKLFF. The CDR3 DNA reads as TGTGCCACCAGCAGAGATGGACCGGACAGTTTGAGAAAACTGTTTTTT.

This clonotype was observed many times. The chain uses TRBV2 and TRBJ2-1; 9 nucleotides match TRBD2. The germline V gene has CDR1 SNHLY and CDR2 FYNNEI. The CDR3 spans 17 residues. V lost 3 bases, J lost 6 bases, and 12 bases stayed unmatched. CDR3 sequence: CASSDGRLADDSNEQFF. CDR3 in DNA: TGTGCCAGCAGTGATGGGAGACTAGCGGACGACTCCAATGAGCAGTTCTTC.

Written as DNA, the CDR3 is TGTGCCAGCAGCTTAAGACAGGGGGCCGGCTACACCTTC. Translating gives CASSLRQGAGYTF. The rearrangement joins TRBV7-3 to TRBJ1-2; 10 nucleotides line up with TRBD1. CDR1 is SGHTA, CDR2 FQGTGA, per germline. J lost 8 bases, V lost 1 base, and 1 base had no gene match. CDR3 size: 13 residues.

This clonotype was seen at least ten times. The chain employs TRBV6-6 and TRBJ2-5; possible D gene TRBD2, 5 bases. The ends were cut back, 0 bases at V and 3 bases at J, with 14 bases in the middle. Germline V gene lookup returns CDR1 MNHNY and CDR2 SVGAGI (reference sequence). The CDR3 contains 16 residues. CDR3 protein: CASSYSEAELKETQYF. The CDR3 region has the DNA TGTGCCAGCAGTTACTCGGAGGCGGAGCTAAAAGAGACCCAGTACTTC.

This clonotype was counted ten times or more. The V call is TRBV5-1, the J call TRBJ2-7, with D unresolved. Germline V lookup: CDR1 SGHRS, CDR2 YFSETQ. Deletions cut 0 bases from V and 6 bases from J, with 7 bases between. This CDR3 is 12 amino acids long. The CDR3 DNA sequence: TGCGCCAGCAGCTTGGATGAGGCCGAGCAGTACTTC. It codes for CASSLDEAEQYF.

This clonotype was counted between two and nine times. The chain combines TRBV11-2 with TRBJ1-6; D gene unclear. This CDR3 comprises 14 residues. Trimming took 4 bases from V and 8 from J, leaving 12 bases between them. CDR1 is SGHAT and CDR2 is FQNNGV in the germline V gene. The DNA for the CDR3 is TGTGCCAGCAGCTCTCGGGAAAGGCATTCACCCCTCCACTTT. It codes for CASSSRERHSPLHF.

A few counts support this clonotype. This rearrangement joins TRBV6-4 to TRBJ1-5; TRBD1 matches at 9 bases. The junction had 8 bases not matched to a gene; V was cut back by 6 bases and J by 5 bases. Looked up from germline, CDR1 is MRHNA and CDR2 is SNTAGT. The CDR3 is 15 amino acids. The CDR3 loop reads CASRDRGHPYQPQHF. CDR3 DNA: TGTGCCAGCAGGGACAGGGGACACCCTTATCAGCCCCAGCATTTT.

This clonotype showed up just a few times. V is TRBV9 and J is TRBJ2-2, with D unclear. This CDR3 spans 16 amino acids. CDR1 SGDLS and CDR2 YYNGEE come from the germline V gene. V gave up 0 bases and J gave up 3 bases, with 12 bases separating them. The chain's CDR3 is CASSVGLAAYTGELFF. The CDR3 region has the DNA TGTGCCAGCAGCGTAGGGTTGGCAGCCTACACCGGGGAGCTGTTTTTT.

This clonotype has more than one count but fewer than ten. The chain is built from TRBV14 and TRBJ2-2; D call uncertain. V was pared by 1 base and J by 1 base, with 4 bases between. The length of the CDR3 is 14 residues. The V gene's germline CDR1 is SGHDN and CDR2 FVKESK. CDR3 loop: CASSQAGNTGELFF. DNA for the CDR3: TGTGCCAGCAGCCAAGCGGGGAACACCGGGGAGCTGTTTTTT.

Here the CDR3 reads CASNPRGGARRNYNEQFF. DNA of the CDR3: TGTGCCAGCAACCCCAGAGGGGGGGCCAGGCGCAACTACAATGAGCAGTTCTTC. The V and J genes are TRBV7-2 and TRBJ2-1, with D possibly matching TRBD2 (7 bases). Germline V gene data show CDR1 as SGHTA and CDR2 as FQGNSA. Trimming took off 7 bases at V and 3 bases at J, with 25 bases between the two ends. The CDR3 totals 18 residues.

The rearrangement links TRBV5-1 to TRBJ2-7; 8 bases line up with TRBD2. Germline CDR1 SGHRS, CDR2 YFSETQ. This CDR3 has 16 amino acids. V trimming: 0 bases; J trimming: 2 bases; junction bases outside the gene matches: 7. CDR3 region: CASSLVTGGPTYEQYF. For the CDR3, the DNA is TGCGCCAGCAGCTTGGTTACGGGAGGGCCAACCTACGAGCAGTACTTC.

The chain is built from TRBV5-4 and TRBJ2-3; 8 positions agree with TRBD1. Germline trimming cut 2 bases from V and 2 bases from J; bases unmatched to any gene: 7. From germline, CDR1 is SGHNT and CDR2 YYREEE (reference sequence). There are 16 residues in the CDR3. CDR3 protein: CASSLYRTGYTDTQYF. The DNA of the CDR3 is TGTGCCAGCAGCTTATACCGGACAGGGTACACAGATACGCAGTATTTT. Using reference TRBV5-4 and TRBJ2-3 for the parts outside the CDR3, the full variable domain is ETGVTQSPTHLIKTRGQQVTLRCSSQSGHNTVSWYQQALGQGPQFIFQYYREEENGRGNFPPRFSGLQFPNYSSELNVNALELDDSALYLCASSLYRTGYTDTQYFGPGTRLTVL.

This clonotype was counted at least ten times. V usage is TRBV7-2 and J usage is TRBJ2-3, with D possibly matching TRBD2 (6 bases). V was shortened by 1 base and J by 4 bases, with 15 bases between the two germline ends. This CDR3 contains 16 residues. CDR1 SGHTA and CDR2 FQGNSA come from the germline V gene. CDR3 DNA: TGTGCCAGCAGCTTAGTTTCGAGCGGGCCTTCAGATACGCAGTATTTT. Amino acid sequence: CASSLVSSGPSDTQYF.

Concerning this clonotype: A far bigger clonotype differs at one base, so this is likely a read error. The chain couples TRBV28 to TRBJ2-5; tentatively, D is TRBD2 (5 bases). The germline CDR1 and CDR2 sequences are MDHEN and SYDVKM. The CDR3 loop spans 10 amino acids. CDR3 amino acids: CASSVDERFF. The CDR3 DNA reads TGTGCCAGCAGTGTGGATGAGCGGTTCTTC. Variable domain in full (rest from reference TRBV28 and TRBJ2-5): DVKVTQSSRYLVKRTGEKVFLECVQDMDHENMFWYRQDPGLGLRLIYFSYDVKMKEKGDIPEGYSVSREKKERFSLILESASTNQTSMYLCASSVDERFFGPGTRLLVL.

In this sample, this clonotype turned up a few times. The chain is built from TRBV30 and TRBJ2-3, with 8 nucleotides matching TRBD2. This CDR3 contains 16 residues. With V trimmed by 4 bases and J by 2 bases, 11 bases remained unmatched. Germline CDR1 GTSNPN, CDR2 SVGIG (reference sequence). The CDR3 DNA sequence: TGTGCCTGGAACTCAGGACTAGCCAAAGACACAGATACGCAGTATTTT. Amino acid sequence: CAWNSGLAKDTDTQYF.

This sequence joins TRBV20-1 and TRBJ2-6; D is ambiguous. The V end was cut by 3 bases, the J end by 0 bases, with 12 bases between. The germline gives CDR1 DFQATT, CDR2 SNEGSKA (reference sequence). The CDR3 spans 16 residues. The CDR3: CSARMRPNSGANVLTF. In DNA form, the CDR3 reads TGCAGTGCTAGGATGCGGCCGAACTCTGGGGCCAACGTCCTGACTTTC.